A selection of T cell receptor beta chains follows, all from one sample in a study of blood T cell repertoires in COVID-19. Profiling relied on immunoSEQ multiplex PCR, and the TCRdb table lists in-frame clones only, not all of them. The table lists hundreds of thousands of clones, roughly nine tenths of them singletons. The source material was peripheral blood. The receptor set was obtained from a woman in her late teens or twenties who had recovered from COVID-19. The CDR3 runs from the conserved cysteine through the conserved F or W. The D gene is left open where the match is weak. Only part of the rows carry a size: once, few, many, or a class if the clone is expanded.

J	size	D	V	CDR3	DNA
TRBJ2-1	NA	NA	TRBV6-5	CASSYWGGGGNEQFF	TGTGCCAGCAGCTATTGGGGGGGAGGGGGGAATGAGCAGTTCTTC
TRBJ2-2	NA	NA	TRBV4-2	CASSLGGGPPPGELFF	TGTGCCAGCAGCTTGGGAGGGGGGCCCCCCCCCGGGGAGCTGTTTTTT
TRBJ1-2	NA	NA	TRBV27	CASSLYAGGPYGYTF	TGTGCCAGCAGTTTATACGCGGGAGGGCCCTATGGCTACACCTTC
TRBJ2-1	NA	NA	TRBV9	CASSPGGAYNEQFF	TGTGCCAGCAGCCCAGGCGGGGCCTACAATGAGCAGTTCTTC
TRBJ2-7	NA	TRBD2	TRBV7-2	CASSQGPPGLRYEQYF	TGTGCCAGCAGCCAAGGCCCCCCGGGACTAAGGTACGAGCAGTACTTC
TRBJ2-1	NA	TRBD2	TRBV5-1	CASSLVAGEGNEQFF	TGCGCCAGCAGCTTAGTAGCGGGAGAAGGTAATGAGCAGTTCTTC
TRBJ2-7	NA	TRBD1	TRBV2	CASSTRAGTGTYEQYF	TGTGCCAGCAGCACACGTGCGGGGACAGGGACCTACGAGCAGTACTTC
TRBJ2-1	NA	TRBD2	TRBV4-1	CASSQHVAGGPGDEQFF	TGCGCCAGCAGCCAACATGTAGCGGGAGGCCCCGGGGATGAGCAGTTCTTC
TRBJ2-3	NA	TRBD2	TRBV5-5	CASSQSGLAVSTDTQYF	TGTGCCAGCAGCCAATCGGGACTAGCGGTTAGCACAGATACGCAGTATTTT
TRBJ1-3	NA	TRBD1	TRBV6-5	CASSPGTVSGNTIYF	TGTGCCAGCAGCCCCGGGACAGTCTCTGGAAACACCATATATTTT
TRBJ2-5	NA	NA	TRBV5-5	CASSGTPYQETQYF	TGTGCCAGCAGCGGTACTCCTTACCAAGAGACCCAGTACTTC
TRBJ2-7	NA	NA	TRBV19	CASSISWEAYEQYF	TGTGCCAGTAGTATATCGTGGGAGGCCTACGAGCAGTACTTC
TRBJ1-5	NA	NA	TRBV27	CASSPGSDNQPQHF	TGTGCCAGCAGTCCGGGATCGGACAATCAGCCCCAGCATTTT
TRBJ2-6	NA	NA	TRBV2	CASRRTFILSGANVLTF	TGTGCCAGCAGAAGGACATTCATACTCTCTGGGGCCAACGTCCTGACTTTC
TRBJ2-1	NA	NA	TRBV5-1	CASSSRERSSYNEQFF	TGCGCCAGCAGCTCACGGGAGAGGAGCTCCTACAATGAGCAGTTCTTC
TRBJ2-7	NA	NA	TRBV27	CASTSPAGEQYF	TGTGCCAGCACCTCCCCTGCGGGCGAGCAGTACTTC
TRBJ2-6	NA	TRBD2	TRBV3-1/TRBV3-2	CASSHLAGGSGANVLTF	TGTGCCAGCAGCCATCTAGCGGGAGGATCGGGGGCCAACGTCCTGACTTTC
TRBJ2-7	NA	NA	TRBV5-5	CASSLRPGSYEQYF	TGTGCCAGCAGCTTGCGTCCGGGGAGCTACGAGCAGTACTTC
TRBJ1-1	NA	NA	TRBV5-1	CASSLPTGSLNTEAFF	TGCGCCAGCAGCCTTCCGACAGGTTCGCTTAACACTGAAGCTTTCTTT
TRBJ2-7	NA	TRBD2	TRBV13	CASSSPGRAGDSYEQYF	TGTGCCAGCAGCTCCCCGGGGAGGGCCGGGGACTCCTACGAGCAGTACTTC
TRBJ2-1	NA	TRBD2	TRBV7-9	CASSWGLGLYNEQFF	TGTGCCAGCAGTTGGGGACTAGGGTTGTACAATGAGCAGTTCTTC
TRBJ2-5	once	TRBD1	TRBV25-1	CASSGQGATQETQYF	TGTGCCAGCAGTGGACAGGGGGCGACCCAAGAGACCCAGTACTTC
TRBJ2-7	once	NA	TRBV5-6	CASILPGWAHEQYF	TGTGCCAGCATCCTGCCAGGGTGGGCCCACGAGCAGTACTTC
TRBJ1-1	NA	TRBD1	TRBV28	CASSPLQGADTEAFF	TGTGCCAGCAGTCCCCTGCAGGGGGCGGACACTGAAGCTTTCTTT
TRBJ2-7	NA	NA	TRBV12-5	CASGLVQFFLAREQYF	TGTGCTAGTGGTTTGGTACAATTTTTTCTGGCTCGCGAGCAGTACTTC
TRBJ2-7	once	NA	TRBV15	CATSRDPGDEQYF	TGTGCCACCAGCAGAGATCCAGGGGACGAGCAGTACTTC
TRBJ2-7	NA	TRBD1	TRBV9	CASSGGRTGGDEQYF	TGTGCCAGCAGCGGAGGCCGGACAGGGGGCGACGAGCAGTACTTC
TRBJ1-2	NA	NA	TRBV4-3	CASSQLPPGYYGYTF	TGCGCCAGCAGCCAACTCCCCCCAGGTTACTATGGCTACACCTTC
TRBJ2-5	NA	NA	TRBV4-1	CASSQYYPTQAQETQYF	TGCGCCAGCAGCCAATACTACCCAACCCAAGCCCAAGAGACCCAGTACTTC
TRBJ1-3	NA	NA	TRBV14	CASSQGSTGTLPGNTIYF	TGTGCCAGCAGCCAAGGGAGCACAGGGACATTACCTGGAAACACCATATATTTT
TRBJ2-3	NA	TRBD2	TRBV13	CASSLRTSGSFSSAYF	TGTGCCAGCAGCCTTCGGACTAGCGGGAGTTTTAGTAGTGCGTATTTT
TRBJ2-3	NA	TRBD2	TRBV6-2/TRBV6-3	CASSRGLAGGYTSTDTQYF	TGTGCCAGCAGCCGAGGACTAGCGGGAGGATATACTAGCACAGATACGCAGTATTTT
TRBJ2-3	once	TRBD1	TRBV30	CAWTYGQGAADTQYF	TGTGCCTGGACCTACGGACAGGGGGCCGCAGATACGCAGTATTTT
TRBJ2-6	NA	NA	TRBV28	CASSALGPGANVLTF	TGTGCCAGCAGTGCCCTGGGGCCCGGGGCCAACGTCCTGACTTTC
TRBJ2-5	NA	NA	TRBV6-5	CASSFRRVETQYF	TGTGCCAGCAGTTTTAGACGGGTAGAGACCCAGTACTTC
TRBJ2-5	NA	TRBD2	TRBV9	CASSVSLPQKLAENQETQYF	TGTGCCAGCAGCGTAAGCCTACCCCAGAAACTAGCGGAAAACCAAGAGACCCAGTACTTC
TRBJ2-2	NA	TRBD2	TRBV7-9	CASSSWTSGANTGELFF	TGTGCCAGCAGCTCCTGGACTAGCGGGGCGAACACCGGGGAGCTGTTTTTC
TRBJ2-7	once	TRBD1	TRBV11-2	CASSLGTGKEQYF	TGTGCCAGCAGCTTAGGGACAGGGAAAGAGCAGTACTTC
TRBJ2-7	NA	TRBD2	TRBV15	CATASGDSYEQYF	TGTGCCACGGCTAGCGGGGATTCCTACGAGCAGTACTTC
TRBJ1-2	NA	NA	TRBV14	CASSLTPNYGYTF	TGTGCCAGCAGCCTTACACCGAACTATGGCTACACCTTC
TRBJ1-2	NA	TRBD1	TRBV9	CASSVTGGAGYGYTF	TGTGCCAGCAGCGTCACAGGGGGCGCCGGCTATGGCTACACCTTC
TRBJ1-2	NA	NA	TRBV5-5	CASSPQGLLYGYTF	TGTGCCAGCAGCCCCCAGGGCCTCCTCTATGGCTACACCTTC
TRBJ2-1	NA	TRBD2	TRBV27	CASSPSGGSSYNEQFF	TGTGCCAGCAGTCCTAGCGGGGGGAGCTCCTACAATGAGCAGTTCTTC
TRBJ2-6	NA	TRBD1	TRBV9	CASSGRQGRSGANVLTF	TGTGCCAGCAGCGGTAGACAGGGAAGGAGTGGGGCCAACGTCCTGACTTTC
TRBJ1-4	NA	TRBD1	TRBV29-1	CSVAETGAEKLFF	TGCAGCGTTGCCGAGACAGGGGCCGAAAAACTGTTTTTT
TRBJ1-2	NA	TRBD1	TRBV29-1	CSGQGEPNYGYTF	TGCAGCGGCCAGGGGGAGCCTAACTATGGCTACACCTTC
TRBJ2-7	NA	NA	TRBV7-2	CASSLMRQGYEQYF	TGTGCCAGCAGCTTAATGAGGCAGGGCTACGAGCAGTACTTC
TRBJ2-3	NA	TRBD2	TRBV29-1	CSVLGGTSTDTQYF	TGCAGCGTTCTGGGGGGGACTAGCACAGATACGCAGTATTTT
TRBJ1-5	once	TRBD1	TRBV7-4	CASSLRDRGRKIGNQPQHF	TGTGCCAGCAGCTTAAGGGACAGGGGACGAAAGATAGGCAATCAGCCCCAGCATTTT
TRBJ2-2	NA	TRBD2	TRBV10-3	CAISESLGPKTSGSPGELFF	TGTGCCATCAGTGAGTCGCTTGGGCCGAAGACTAGCGGGAGTCCCGGGGAGCTGTTTTTT
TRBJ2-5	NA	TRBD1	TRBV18	CASSPRDRKETQYF	TGTGCCAGCTCACCCCGGGACAGAAAAGAGACCCAGTACTTC
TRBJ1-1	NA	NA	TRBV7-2	CASSLDPVTEAFF	TGTGCCAGCAGCTTAGATCCTGTCACTGAAGCTTTCTTT
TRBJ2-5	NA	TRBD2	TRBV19	CASSVYSGRAETQYF	TGTGCCAGTAGTGTATATAGCGGGAGGGCGGAGACCCAGTACTTC
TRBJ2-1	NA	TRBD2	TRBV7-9	CASSLVLAGSYNEQFF	TGTGCCAGCAGCTTAGTACTAGCGGGATCCTACAATGAGCAGTTCTTC